Included here is one T cell receptor (beta chain) sequence, with context. What it binds is not known. At one of its ends the junction is not consistent with the germline gene, which may arise from a read error. Germline CDR1 LGHNA, CDR2 YSLEER. This CDR3 has 15 amino acids. The record originates from a study of blood T cells in healthy people across ages. Study outcomes and limitations: Those diversity estimates obtained from one million T cells were thought to be underestimates.

A J-beta primer mix and a sample-barcoded 5' primer were used in a second PCR of about 6 to 12 cycles. Each CDR3 protein is one row after TCRdb ran MiXCR on the 5' RACE reads. Of hundreds of thousands of distinct CDR3 sequences in the sample, less than 80% are singletons; the top ten hold approximately 30%. This TCR was recovered from a man aged 25 to 45 in good health. Sequencing was done on a sample of blood. The chain employs TRBV4-3 and TRBJ2-7, with a weak D call TRBD1 (6 bases). In DNA form, the CDR3 reads TGCGCCAGCAGCCCGGCTGGGGACACCTCCTGCGAGCAGTACTTC. It yields the protein CASSPAGDTSCEQYF.